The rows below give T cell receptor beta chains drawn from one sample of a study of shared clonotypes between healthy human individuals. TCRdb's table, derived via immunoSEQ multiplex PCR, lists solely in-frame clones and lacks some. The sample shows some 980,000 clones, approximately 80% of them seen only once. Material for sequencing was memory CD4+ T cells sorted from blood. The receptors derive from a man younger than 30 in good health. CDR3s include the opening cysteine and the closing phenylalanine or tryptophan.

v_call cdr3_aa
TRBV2 CASTRDRVRADTQYF
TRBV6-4 CASSAFGRSYGYTF
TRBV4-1 CASSQDRTGGSYGYTF
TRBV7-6 CASSLGTGGTGNTIYF
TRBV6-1 CASRTTGTFYEQYF
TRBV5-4 CASSSRTERAYNEQFF
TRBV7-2 CASSLGYGEKLFF
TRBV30 CAWSVQGQYQPQHF
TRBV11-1 CASSTWTNSYNEQFF
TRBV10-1 CASSEGKGAGTVAFF
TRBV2 CASSFSGGSGYTF
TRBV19 CASSGTGVAFSGNTIYF
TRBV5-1 CASSLERTELSNEQFF
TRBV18 CASSPLVITGYTF
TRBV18 CASSQDGYEQYF
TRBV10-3 CAISEQFLSEAFF
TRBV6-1 CASSRQGFNNEQFF
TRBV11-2 CASSLVTSLAKNIQYF
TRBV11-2 CASSLDFREPLHF
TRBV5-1 CASSSGTSGGYEQYF
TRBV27 CASSLGPGTRGAGELFF
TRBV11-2 CASSLEWRTTVQETQYF
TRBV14 CASSQARSGRWYEQYF
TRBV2 CASSLRDTNYGYTF
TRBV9 CASSPARREGTDTQYF
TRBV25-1 CASSPPGTQTLHYGYTF
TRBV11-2 CASSLRAGTGPDTQYF
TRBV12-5 CASGNPGQGRDTEAFF
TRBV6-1 CASSEGASSGNTIYF
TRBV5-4 CASSLRDVGSPLHF
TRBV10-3 CAISESELAGFEQYF
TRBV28 CASSSREGDTEAFF
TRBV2 CASRESAAGTEAFF
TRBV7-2 CASTRLAGGTDTQYF
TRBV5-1 CASSLGNNNEQFF
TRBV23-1 CASSQRFSGNTIYF
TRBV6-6 CASSSDQESFNYGYTF
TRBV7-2 CASSLYGYYGYTF
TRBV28 CASSFAQGRSYEQYF
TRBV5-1 CASSLRTGAYEQYF
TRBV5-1 CASSLYSGGIQETQYF
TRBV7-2 CASIQGLGNTIYF
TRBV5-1 CASSLDAGGRNEQYF
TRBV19 CASSSPGRTYEQYF
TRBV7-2 CASSLLGTNTEAFF
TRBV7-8 CASSLRTQGQGYEQYF
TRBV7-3 CASSFGEGSTEAFF
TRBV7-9 CASNIGTANPNEQYF